Sequencing of this T cell receptor (beta chain) was carried out in a study of blood T cell repertoires in COVID-19 (dated by TCRdb to 2019 to 2021). About the investigation overall: Samples from collaborators originated in the United States, Italy and Spain and spanned both the acute and convalescent phases of COVID-19. Where available, HLA class I and class II types were obtained from metadata supplied by the sample provider rather than from assay-based typing. A freely available public database, intended as a resource for researchers studying the immune response to SARS-CoV-2, is where the repertoires were released. Nearly every sample came with metadata listing a de-identified subject ID, COVID-19 status, age in years and sex. The prospective study material was composed of cDNA or gDNA derived from T cells, B-cell-depleted T cells, or PBMCs. Subjects who had been exposed to COVID-19, were actively infected with it, or had recovered from it provided the deeply sampled blood TCRbeta repertoires that made up the dataset. The samples were drawn from the first 160 participants of the ongoing ImmuneRACE study and from about 1,200 subjects provided by 6 global collaborators.

Collaborating institutions collected whole blood in K2EDTA tubes following their own protocols. For TCRbeta analysis, collaborators shipped samples in one of three forms: frozen whole blood, isolated PBMCs, or DNA extracted from either of those sample types. CDR3 length: 13 amino acids, cysteine to phenylalanine. Only CDR3 DNA is held: 39 bases, read in frame from base 1. As encoded in the germline V gene (reference sequence), CDR1 is LGHDT while CDR2 is YNNKEL. Cut back by 4 bases and 1 base, the V and J ends lie 7 bases apart. Paper-wide results and their limitations: Clinical and demographic metadata were provided uncurated, with the amount varying by source and participant.

A note on this clone: The specificity of this receptor is unknown. Per-nucleotide qualities are absent, and no much larger clonotype sits a single base away.

TCRbeta CDR3 regions were amplified from genomic DNA by means of the immunoSEQ Assay, a bias-controlled multiplex PCR. Per the original workflow: The number of nucleated cells in each sample was estimated from the amplification of reference gene primers within the assay. To quantify the absolute abundance of each unique TCRbeta CDR3 rearrangement, sequence reads were collapsed and filtered. For each sample, productive Simpson clonality was calculated as the square root of Simpson's diversity index across productive rearrangements. TCRdb re-hosts the immuneACCESS table, in-frame sequences only. Its copies lack some clones; in the studies checked, an unresolved V gene accounts for under half of them, and the cause for the rest is not known. D and trimming were read from the DNA, whereas the V and J calls and clone size are those reported in that table. For this sample there are about 190,000 clones; 75% to 90% appear just once. The ten most abundant clones make up around 1.1% of the sample.

The rearranged chain carries TRBV3-1 (or the pseudogene TRBV3-2) and TRBJ1-1; the D gene cannot be resolved reliably. The sequenced sample consisted of peripheral blood. This receptor was taken from a man aged 30-40 years with acute or convalescent COVID-19. This receptor carries the CDR3 CASSPLANTEAFF. The sequence in DNA is TGTGCCAGCAGCCCCCTGGCGAACACTGAAGCTTTCTTT.